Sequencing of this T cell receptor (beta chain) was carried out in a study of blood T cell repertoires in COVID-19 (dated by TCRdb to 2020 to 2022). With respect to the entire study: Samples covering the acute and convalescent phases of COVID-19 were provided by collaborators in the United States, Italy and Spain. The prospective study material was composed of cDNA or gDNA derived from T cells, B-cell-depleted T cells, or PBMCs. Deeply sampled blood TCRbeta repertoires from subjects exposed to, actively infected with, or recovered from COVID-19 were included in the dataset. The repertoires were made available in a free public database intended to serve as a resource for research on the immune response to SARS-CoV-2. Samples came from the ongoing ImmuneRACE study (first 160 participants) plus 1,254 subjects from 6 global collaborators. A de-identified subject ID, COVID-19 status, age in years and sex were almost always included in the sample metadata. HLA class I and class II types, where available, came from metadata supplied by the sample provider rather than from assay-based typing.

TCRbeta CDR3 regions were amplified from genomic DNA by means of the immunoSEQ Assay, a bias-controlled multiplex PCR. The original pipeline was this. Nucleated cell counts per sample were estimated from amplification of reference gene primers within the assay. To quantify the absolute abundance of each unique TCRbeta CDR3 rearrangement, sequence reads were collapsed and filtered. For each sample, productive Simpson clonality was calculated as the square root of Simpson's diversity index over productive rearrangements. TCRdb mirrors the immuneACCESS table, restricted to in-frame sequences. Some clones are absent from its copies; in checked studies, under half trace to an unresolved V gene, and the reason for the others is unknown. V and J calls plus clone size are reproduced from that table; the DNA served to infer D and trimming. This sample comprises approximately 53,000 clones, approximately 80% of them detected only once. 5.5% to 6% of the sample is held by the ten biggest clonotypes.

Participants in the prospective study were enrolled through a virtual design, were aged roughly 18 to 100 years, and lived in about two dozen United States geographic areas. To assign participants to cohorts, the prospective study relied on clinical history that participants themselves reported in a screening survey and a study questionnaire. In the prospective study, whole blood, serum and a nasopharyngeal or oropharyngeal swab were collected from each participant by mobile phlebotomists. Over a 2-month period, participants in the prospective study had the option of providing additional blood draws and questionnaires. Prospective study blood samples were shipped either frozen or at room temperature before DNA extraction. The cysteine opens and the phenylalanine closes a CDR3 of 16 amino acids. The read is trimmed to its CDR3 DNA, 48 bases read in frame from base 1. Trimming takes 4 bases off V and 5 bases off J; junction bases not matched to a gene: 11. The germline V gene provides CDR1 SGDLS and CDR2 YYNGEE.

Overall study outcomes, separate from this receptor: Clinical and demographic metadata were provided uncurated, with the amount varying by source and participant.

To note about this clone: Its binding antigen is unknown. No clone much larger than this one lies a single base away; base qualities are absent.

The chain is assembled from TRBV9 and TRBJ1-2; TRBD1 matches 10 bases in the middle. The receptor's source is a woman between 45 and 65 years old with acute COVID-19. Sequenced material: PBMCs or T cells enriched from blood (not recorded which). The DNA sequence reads TGTGCCAGCAGCCCCGAGGGGGGACAGGGGAGGTATGGCTACACCTTC. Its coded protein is CASSPEGGQGRYGYTF.